What follows are 32 T cell receptor beta chains derived from one specimen sequenced in a study of T-cell memory formation after mild COVID-19. One entry per CDR3 protein, called by TCRdb with MiXCR from the 5' RACE reads. The table includes hundreds of thousands of distinct CDR3 sequences, roughly 22% detected once. The sequenced material came from PBMCs or a T cell subset sorted from them (not recorded which). Source of these receptors: an adult woman who had mild COVID-19 (a few samples of this study predate the infection). Cell type and time point are not known.

The chain has TRBV12-3 or TRBV12-4 and TRBJ1-2; D may be TRBD1 (6 bases). Between the trimmed V and J ends, which lost 4 bases and 5 bases, there was a span of 11 bases. This CDR3 is built from 13 residues. Here the CDR3 DNA reads TGTGCCAGCAGTTGGGGGACAATTTATGGCTACACCTTC. Protein: CASSWGTIYGYTF.

The chain employs TRBV2 and TRBJ2-5; tentative D call: TRBD2 (5 bases). V was cut by 4 bases and J by 4 bases, with 10 bases left in between. The CDR3 spans 13 residues. Germline V gene sequence: CDR1 SNHLY, CDR2 FYNNEI. The CDR3 loop reads CASSGRLLETQYF. The CDR3, as DNA: TGTGCCAGCAGTGGGAGACTACTAGAGACCCAGTACTTC.

This clonotype was seen only a few times. The chain uses TRBV4-1 and TRBJ2-3, with unresolved D. Germline-derived CDR1 and CDR2 are MGHRA and YSYEKL. The V end lost 1 base, the J end lost 0 bases, and 8 bases lay between the germline ends. The length of the CDR3 is 15 residues. As DNA, the CDR3 is TGCGCCAGCAGCCAAGGCGGCAGAAGCACAGATACGCAGTATTTT. It translates to CASSQGGRSTDTQYF.

The V call is TRBV14, the J call TRBJ1-1; TRBD1 agrees at 7 bases. This CDR3 comprises 15 residues. The ends lost 4 bases at V and 6 bases at J; junction bases unmatched: 11. From germline, CDR1 is SGHDN and CDR2 FVKESK. The CDR3 nucleotides read TGTGCCAGCAGCCTTTACAACAGGGGTTACCCTGAAGCTTTCTTT. Protein: CASSLYNRGYPEAFF.

The rearrangement uses TRBV7-8 and TRBJ1-4, with D unclear. The V and J ends lost 1 base and 5 bases respectively, with 8 bases between them. The CDR3 sequence is 14 residues long. Germline CDR1 SGHVS, CDR2 FQNEAQ. The CDR3 bases are TGTGCCAGCAGCTTAGTGGCCCCAAATGAAAAACTGTTTTTT. It translates to CASSLVAPNEKLFF.

Many counts were recorded for this clonotype. This chain links TRBV20-1 with TRBJ1-1; tentatively, D is TRBD1 (6 bases). The V end was cut by 0 bases, the J end by 13 bases, with 15 bases between. Germline values: CDR1 DFQATT, CDR2 SNEGSKA (reference sequence). The CDR3 has 12 amino acids. As DNA, the CDR3 is TGCAGTGCTAGAGACTATACAGGGTTGGGTTTCTTT. This gives the protein CSARDYTGLGFF.

J is TRBJ2-5 and V is TRBV7-9; D is unresolved. The CDR3 loop spans 15 amino acids. Germline CDR1 and CDR2: SEHNR and FQNEAQ (reference sequence). V was pared by 3 bases and J by 5 bases, with 16 bases between. The DNA for the CDR3 is TGTGCCAGCAGCTTCGGACGCTCCTCTGGGGAGACCCAGTACTTC. Protein sequence: CASSFGRSSGETQYF.

The V gene is TRBV5-1, the J gene TRBJ2-7, with unresolved D. V lost 1 base, J lost 0 bases, and 17 bases lay in between. This CDR3 comprises 17 residues. Germline assignment: CDR1 SGHRS and CDR2 YFSETQ. CDR3 sequence: CASSLYFGANPSYEQYF. Written as DNA, the CDR3 is TGCGCCAGCAGCTTGTATTTTGGAGCAAACCCCTCCTACGAGCAGTACTTC.

This clonotype came up a few times. This chain links TRBV12-3 or TRBV12-4 with TRBJ2-2, with 10 bases aligning to TRBD2. J gave up 5 bases and V 7 bases, and 7 bases lay outside the gene matches. This CDR3 region has 15 residues. The CDR3 loop reads CASTLSGGGTGELFF. The CDR3 DNA sequence: TGTGCCAGCACCTTGAGCGGGGGGGGTACCGGGGAGCTGTTTTTT.

This clonotype showed up just a few times. The chain couples TRBV7-7 to TRBJ2-3; 14 bases are shared with TRBD2. The germline gives CDR1 SSHAT, CDR2 FNYEAQ (reference sequence). This CDR3 has 20 residues. Trimming took 5 bases from V and 2 from J; bases not matched to a gene: 15. Written as DNA, the CDR3 is TGTGCCAGCAGCCAACATACCGGACTAGCGGGGGGTCCGGACACAGATACGCAGTATTTT. Its protein product is CASSQHTGLAGGPDTDTQYF.

The V call is TRBV5-1, the J call TRBJ2-1, with D unclear. Germline V gene sequence: CDR1 SGHRS, CDR2 YFSETQ. The V end lost 0 bases, the J end lost 1 base, and 5 bases lay between the germline ends. The CDR3 consists of 14 residues. The CDR3 here is CASSLDQSYNEQFF. CDR3 nucleotides: TGCGCCAGCAGCTTGGACCAGTCCTACAATGAGCAGTTCTTC.

The V gene is TRBV6-5, the J gene TRBJ1-1, with D perhaps TRBD1 (5 bases). The length of the CDR3 is 10 residues. Germline V gene lookup returns CDR1 MNHEY and CDR2 SVGAGI. The ends were cut back, 7 bases at V and 11 bases at J, with 11 bases in the middle. DNA of the CDR3: TGTGCCAGCATCGGGGCTCGGGCTTTCTTT. Its protein is CASIGARAFF.

A few counts support this clonotype. This chain uses TRBV12-3 or TRBV12-4 with TRBJ2-5; TRBD2 matches 15 bases. There are 22 residues in the CDR3. Trimming took 8 bases from V and 4 from J; bases not matched to a gene: 26. CDR3 region: CASSSRAAFGTSGRPVGETQYF. The DNA of the CDR3 is TGTGCCAGCTCCTCGAGAGCCGCTTTCGGGACTAGCGGGAGGCCGGTGGGAGAGACCCAGTACTTC.

The chain links TRBV14 to TRBJ2-1; D unresolved. Germline-derived CDR1 and CDR2 are SGHDN and FVKESK. The germline V and J ends were trimmed by 1 base and 4 bases, with 5 bases remaining between them. This CDR3 comprises 13 residues. CDR3 residues: CASSQAVYNEQFF. DNA of the CDR3: TGTGCCAGCAGCCAAGCGGTATACAATGAGCAGTTCTTC.

The chain is built from TRBV24-1 and TRBJ2-1; unclear D gene. This CDR3 region has 16 residues. In germline, CDR1 is KGHDR, CDR2 SFDVKD. The ends were cut back, 1 base at V and 1 base at J, with 10 bases in the middle. This chain's CDR3 is CATSDFVAGSYNEQFF. CDR3 coding DNA: TGTGCCACCAGTGATTTCGTAGCTGGATCCTACAATGAGCAGTTCTTC.

This clonotype was seen a few times. J is TRBJ2-1 and V is TRBV6-2 or TRBV6-3; D may be TRBD2 (5 bases). The CDR3 consists of 15 residues. Germline V gene lookup returns CDR1 MNHEY and CDR2 SVGEGT. V was pared by 5 bases and J by 0 bases, with 11 bases between. This chain's CDR3 is CASSTGLSSYNEQFF. As DNA, the CDR3 is TGTGCCAGCAGTACTGGACTGAGCTCCTACAATGAGCAGTTCTTC.

The rearrangement joins TRBV6-1 to TRBJ2-2; TRBD2 matches at 14 bases. V gave up 5 bases and J gave up 4 bases; unmatched junction bases: 15. The germline CDR1 and CDR2 sequences are MNHNS and SASEGT. This CDR3 has 20 residues. The CDR3 here is CASSTPGLAGGFAGTGELFF. For the CDR3, the DNA is TGTGCCAGCAGTACCCCTGGACTAGCGGGAGGCTTCGCGGGCACCGGGGAGCTGTTTTTT.

This clonotype was picked up a small number of times. For the CDR3, the DNA is TGTGCCAGCTGGGGAGTGGGACGGATGAACACTGAAGCTTTCTTT. This sequence encodes CASWGVGRMNTEAFF. This chain joins TRBV6-5 and TRBJ1-1; tentatively, D is TRBD1 (5 bases). Germline V gene data show CDR1 as MNHEY and CDR2 as SVGAGI. V gave up 8 bases and J gave up 0 bases, with 16 bases separating them. CDR3 length: 15 residues.

This clonotype occurred many times. The chain couples TRBV20-1 to TRBJ2-7, with D perhaps TRBD1 (5 bases). This CDR3 is 14 amino acids long. Germline V lookup: CDR1 DFQATT, CDR2 SNEGSKA (reference sequence). V lost 5 bases and J 0 bases, leaving 14 bases between the germline ends. CDR3 protein: CSAGQLHRSYEQYF. CDR3 bases: TGCAGTGCTGGACAACTCCACCGCTCCTACGAGCAGTACTTC.

This chain uses TRBV5-1 with TRBJ2-2; TRBD2 matches 14 bases. V shed 3 bases, J shed 5 bases, and the junction held 3 bases outside the gene matches. Germline V lookup: CDR1 SGHRS, CDR2 YFSETQ. This CDR3 has 16 residues. CDR3 sequence: CASSWGTSGSTGELFF. DNA of the CDR3: TGCGCCAGCAGCTGGGGGACTAGCGGGAGTACCGGGGAGCTGTTTTTT.

The chain has TRBV12-3 or TRBV12-4 and TRBJ1-1; tentative D call: TRBD1 (6 bases). Trimming took off 6 bases at V and 1 base at J, with 9 bases between the two ends. The CDR3 sequence is 13 residues long. CDR3 loop: CASRQDRNTEAFF. The CDR3 DNA sequence: TGTGCCAGCAGGCAGGACAGGAACACTGAAGCTTTCTTT.

The CDR3 loop is CASSLQGETGELFF. The CDR3 DNA is TGTGCCAGCAGTTTACAGGGTGAAACCGGGGAGCTGTTTTTT. V and J are TRBV12-3 or TRBV12-4 and TRBJ2-2, with D possibly being TRBD1 (5 bases). The length of the CDR3 is 14 residues. Trimming took off 2 bases at V and 5 bases at J, with 9 bases between the two ends.

This clonotype was picked up a small number of times. The chain employs TRBV12-3 or TRBV12-4 and TRBJ2-1, with 10 bases matching TRBD2. V dropped 4 bases and J dropped 8; count of bases not matched to a gene: 14. This CDR3 comprises 17 residues. Here the CDR3 DNA reads TGTGCCAGCAGTTCGATGTCTAGCGGGGGAGTTCGGTATGAGCAGTTCTTC. It translates to CASSSMSSGGVRYEQFF.

This clonotype appeared a few times. V and J are TRBV12-3 or TRBV12-4 and TRBJ2-7; D remains unclear. CDR3 length: 14 amino acids. V dropped 4 bases and J dropped 2 bases, with 12 bases sitting between them. CDR3 nucleotide sequence: TGTGCCAGCAGTTCCAGTACACCCACCTACGAGCAGTACTTC. This sequence encodes CASSSSTPTYEQYF.

This clonotype was found many times. The chain uses TRBV7-3 and TRBJ2-5; 9 bases line up with TRBD2. Trimming at V came to 3 bases and at J to 2 bases, leaving 4 bases not matched to a gene. The germline V gene encodes CDR1 SGHTA and CDR2 FQGTGA. This CDR3 has 15 amino acids. The CDR3 loop reads CASSLRGGIQETQYF. Here the CDR3 DNA reads TGTGCCAGCAGCTTGCGGGGGGGAATACAAGAGACCCAGTACTTC. Using reference TRBV7-3 and TRBJ2-5 for the parts outside the CDR3, the full variable domain is GAGVSQTPSNKVTEKGKYVELRCDPISGHTALYWYRQSLGQGPEFLIYFQGTGAADDSGLPNDRFFAVRPEGSVSTLKIQRTERGDSAVYLCASSLRGGIQETQYFGPGTRLLVL.

CDR3 amino acids: CASSLERSGNEQFF. Here the CDR3 DNA reads TGCGCCAGCAGCTTGGAGCGTAGCGGCAATGAGCAGTTCTTC. This chain uses TRBV5-1 with TRBJ2-1, with D maybe TRBD2 (6 bases). Trimming took off 0 bases at V and 6 bases at J, with 10 bases between the two ends. The germline V gene has CDR1 SGHRS and CDR2 YFSETQ. The CDR3 contains 14 residues.

For this clonotype: A much larger clone is a single base away; this may be a read error. The V and J genes are TRBV27 and TRBJ1-1; no clear D gene. Trimming took 6 bases from V and 1 from J, leaving 9 bases between them. The CDR3 has 13 residues. Germline values: CDR1 MNHEY, CDR2 SMNVEV (reference sequence). The DNA for the CDR3 is TGTGCCAGCAGCGCCTGGGGGAACACTGAAGCTTTCTTT. Translating it yields CASSAWGNTEAFF.

A few counts support this clonotype. The chain carries TRBV5-4 and TRBJ2-3, with TRBD1 matching 11 bases. CDR3 length: 15 amino acids. In germline, CDR1 is SGHNT, CDR2 YYREEE (reference sequence). The V and J ends lost 3 bases and 3 bases, in that order; junction bases with no gene match: 3. The CDR3 DNA reads as TGTGCCAGCAGCTCGGGACAGGGGGTTACAGATACGCAGTATTTT. Translation gives CASSSGQGVTDTQYF.

A few counts support this clonotype. The rearrangement links TRBV9 to TRBJ2-1; TRBD2 aligns across 8 bases. The CDR3 spans 15 residues. Looked up from germline, CDR1 is SGDLS and CDR2 is YYNGEE. J gave up 9 bases and V 2 bases, and 10 bases lay outside the gene matches. Written as DNA, the CDR3 is TGTGCCAGCAGCGTTAGCGGGGCCCTTGAGGGTGAGCAGTTCTTC. Translating gives CASSVSGALEGEQFF.

This clonotype was seen only a few times. The chain employs TRBV3-1 and TRBJ2-2; D assignment may be TRBD1 or TRBD2 (5 bases each). The CDR3 length is 14 residues. The ends were cut back, 1 base at V and 6 bases at J, with 9 bases in the middle. Germline V CDR1 and CDR2: LGHDT, YNNKEL (reference sequence). This CDR3 is CASSQVGGSGELFF. The CDR3 DNA reads TGTGCCAGCAGCCAAGTTGGGGGATCCGGGGAGCTGTTTTTT.

CDR3 loop: CASQGWGPYEQYF. DNA for the CDR3: TGTGCCTCGCAGGGATGGGGGCCTTACGAGCAGTACTTC. The chain recombines TRBV19 with TRBJ2-7; weak D call: TRBD1 (6 bases). The V and J ends lost 11 bases and 4 bases respectively, with 18 bases between them. This CDR3 region has 13 residues. The germline V gene encodes CDR1 LNHDA and CDR2 SQIVND (reference sequence).

The CDR3 DNA reads TGTGCCAGCAGCCTATCGGGGGCCGTGGGGCCAGATACGCAGTATTTT. It codes for CASSLSGAVGPDTQYF. The rearrangement joins TRBV7-9 to TRBJ2-3, with D perhaps TRBD1 or TRBD2 (6 bases each). Germline CDR1 and CDR2: SEHNR and FQNEAQ (reference sequence). The V end was cut by 5 bases, the J end by 4 bases, with 19 bases between. This CDR3 contains 16 residues.